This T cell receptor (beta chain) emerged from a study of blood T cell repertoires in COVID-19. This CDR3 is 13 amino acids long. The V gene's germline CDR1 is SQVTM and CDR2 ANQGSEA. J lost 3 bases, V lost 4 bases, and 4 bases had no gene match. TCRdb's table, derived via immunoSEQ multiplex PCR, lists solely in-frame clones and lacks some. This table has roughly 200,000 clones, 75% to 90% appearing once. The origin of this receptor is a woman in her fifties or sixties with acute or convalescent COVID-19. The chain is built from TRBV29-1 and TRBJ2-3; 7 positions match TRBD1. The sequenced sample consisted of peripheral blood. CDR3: CSVGQGRTDTQYF. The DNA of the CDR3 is TGCAGCGTTGGACAGGGTAGGACAGATACGCAGTATTTT.